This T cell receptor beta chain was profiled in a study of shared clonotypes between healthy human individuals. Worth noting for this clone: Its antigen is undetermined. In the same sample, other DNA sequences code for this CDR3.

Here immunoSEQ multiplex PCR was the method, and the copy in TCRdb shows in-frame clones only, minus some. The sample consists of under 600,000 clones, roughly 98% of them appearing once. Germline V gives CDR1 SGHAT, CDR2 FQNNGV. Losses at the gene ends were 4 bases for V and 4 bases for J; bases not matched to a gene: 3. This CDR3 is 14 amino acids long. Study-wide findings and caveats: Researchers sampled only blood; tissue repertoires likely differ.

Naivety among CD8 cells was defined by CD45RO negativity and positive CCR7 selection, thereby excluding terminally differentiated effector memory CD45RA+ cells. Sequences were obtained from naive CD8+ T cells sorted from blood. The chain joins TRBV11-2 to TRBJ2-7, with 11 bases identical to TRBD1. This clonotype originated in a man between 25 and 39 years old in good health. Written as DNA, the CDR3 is TGTGCCAGCAGCTCCGGACAGGGGGCGTACGAGCAGTACTTC. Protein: CASSSGQGAYEQYF.